This TCR beta chain was profiled in a study of metastatic and nonmetastatic thyroid tumors. Whole-study findings and limits: Patients with malignant thyroid tumors reportedly had significantly higher TCR beta diversity than those with benign nodules, in blood and tumor.

The V end was cut by 10 bases, the J end by 1 base, with 8 bases between. The CDR3 loop spans 11 amino acids. Germline-derived CDR1 and CDR2 are MNHNS and SASEGT. This clone is medium-sized by share. No antigen is known for it. TCRdb re-called clones via MiXCR from the PCR reads. This sample carries about 15,000 clones, roughly 21% of them seen once, and the ten largest clones take approximately 12%. All patients reached thyroid surgery having received no treatment beforehand. The sequenced material came from tumor tissue. The source of this sequence is a female donor with papillary thyroid cancer or a benign thyroid nodule (not recorded which). Some clones in this sample may be carry-over from other donors' samples. The chain recombines TRBV6-1 with TRBJ2-7; D is unresolved. The CDR3 sequence: CATGTSYEQYF. CDR3 nucleotides: TGTGCCACTGGCACGTCCTACGAGCAGTACTTC.